Following are 11 T cell receptor beta chains from one sample sequenced in a study of OX40 agonist ivuxolimab in advanced cancers. Assay used: immunoSEQ multiplex PCR; TCRdb lists only in-frame clones, some missing. The sample lists 20,000 or so clones, around 77% occurring once. The sequenced sample was CD4+ or CD8+ T cells sorted from blood, obtained in a trial of the OX40 agonist ivuxolimab. These receptors were taken from an adult with an advanced solid tumor such as melanoma, head and neck, liver or kidney cancer.

V is TRBV2 and J is TRBJ1-5, with D possibly TRBD1 on 5 matching bases. Germline CDR1 and CDR2: SNHLY and FYNNEI. CDR3 length: 14 amino acids. V was shortened by 6 bases and J by 1 base, with 10 bases between the two germline ends. In DNA form, the CDR3 reads TGTGCCAGCAGAGGGGCGCCGAGCAATCAGCCCCAGCATTTT. Its translation is CASRGAPSNQPQHF.

This clone is labeled as medium-sized. The gene calls are TRBV6-1 and TRBJ2-2; TRBD1 matches 7 bases. The V gene end was trimmed by 3 bases and the J gene end by 7 bases; junction bases not matched to a gene: 17. The germline gives CDR1 MNHNS, CDR2 SASEGT. This CDR3 has 18 amino acids. The CDR3 coding sequence is TGTGCCAGCAGTGACCCAGGGGGAAGGGTCTACTCAGACGGGGAGCTGTTTTTT. Its protein product is CASSDPGGRVYSDGELFF.

The chain recombines TRBV29-1 with TRBJ2-3; no definite D call. V lost 0 bases and J lost 2, with 12 bases in between. Germline V gene data show CDR1 as SQVTM and CDR2 as ANQGSEA. The length of the CDR3 is 15 residues. CDR3 amino acids: CSVEDHQRPTDTQYF. The CDR3 nucleotides read TGCAGCGTTGAAGACCATCAGCGACCCACAGATACGCAGTATTTT.

This chain joins TRBV2 and TRBJ1-3, with D unresolved. The germline V gene has CDR1 SNHLY and CDR2 FYNNEI. V gave up 4 bases and J gave up 0 bases, with 13 bases separating them. The CDR3 runs to 16 residues. The CDR3 sequence: CASSARTEHSGNTIYF. In nucleotides, the CDR3 is TGTGCCAGCAGTGCCCGGACGGAACACTCTGGAAACACCATATATTTT.

The V call is TRBV30, the J call TRBJ1-3; D ambiguous. Germline V gives CDR1 GTSNPN, CDR2 SVGIG (reference sequence). Trimming removed 1 base at V and 0 bases at J, with 7 bases between. This CDR3 contains 14 residues. The CDR3 DNA sequence: TGTGCCTGGAGTGGGGCCCTCTCTGGAAACACCATATATTTT. This sequence encodes CAWSGALSGNTIYF.

The J gene is TRBJ1-5, the V gene TRBV6-1, with 7 bases matching TRBD1. Germline CDR1 and CDR2: MNHNS and SASEGT. The CDR3 spans 16 residues. V lost 0 bases and J lost 7; bases outside the gene matches: 9. The CDR3 nucleotides are TGTGCCAGCAGTGAAGCGCATACAGGGGTCCCCCAGCCCCAGCATTTT. Translating gives CASSEAHTGVPQPQHF.

The chain links TRBV10-2 to TRBJ1-2; the match to TRBD1 covers 10 bases. V was pared by 7 bases and J by 6 bases, with 8 bases of the junction left unmatched. CDR1 and CDR2 (germline): WSHSY, SAAADI. CDR3 length: 14 amino acids. The CDR3 nucleotides are TGCGCCAGCACTCAGGCGGACAGGGGGGATGGCTACACCTTC. Residues: CASTQADRGDGYTF.

This chain connects TRBV7-6 to TRBJ1-3; 7 positions agree with TRBD1. Germline CDR1 is SGHVS and CDR2 is FNYEAQ. Trimming cost V 0 bases and J 4 bases; bases outside gene matches: 6. The CDR3 covers 16 residues. The CDR3, as DNA: TGTGCCAGCAGCTTAGCTCTAGGGGGCTCAGGAAACACCATATATTTT. Its protein is CASSLALGGSGNTIYF.

The rearrangement uses TRBV4-1 and TRBJ1-4; possibly TRBD1 for D (5 bases). The CDR3 length is 15 residues. Germline CDR1 is MGHRA and CDR2 is YSYEKL. V lost 1 base and J 5 bases, leaving 11 bases between the germline ends. In nucleotides, the CDR3 is TGCGCCAGCAGCCAAGGGGGACTCAGAAATGAAAAACTGTTTTTT. It yields the protein CASSQGGLRNEKLFF.

V and J are TRBV7-6 and TRBJ1-3; D uncertain. With 0 bases removed from V and 0 bases from J, the gap between germline ends came to 6 bases. Germline loops: CDR1 SGHVS, CDR2 FNYEAQ. This CDR3 is built from 15 residues. The CDR3 protein is CASSLALGSGNTIYF. CDR3 DNA: TGTGCCAGCAGCTTAGCGCTCGGCTCTGGAAACACCATATATTTT.

V usage is TRBV2 and J usage is TRBJ2-7; perhaps D is TRBD1 or TRBD2 (5 bases each). CDR1 and CDR2 (germline): SNHLY, FYNNEI. Trimming cost V 6 bases and J 1 base, with 16 bases left between them. The CDR3 is 15 amino acids. The CDR3 sequence: CASSKQRDGSYEQYF. In DNA form, the CDR3 reads TGTGCCAGCAGCAAACAAAGGGACGGTTCCTACGAGCAGTACTTC.